These 8 T cell receptor beta chains originate from one sample sequenced in a study of cytomegalovirus exposure and HLA in healthy donors. PCR employed 60 Vbeta and 13 Jbeta primers. Sequencing used immunoSEQ multiplex PCR; TCRdb keeps in-frame clones, though not all of them. The sample holds roughly 120,000 clones, over 15% seen once. The sample comprised PBMCs. These receptors were obtained from a woman under 30 in good health and CMV-seronegative.

The chain links TRBV5-1 to TRBJ1-1, with a tentative D call TRBD1 (5 bases). With 0 bases removed from V and 0 bases from J, the gap between germline ends came to 15 bases. Per germline, CDR1 SGHRS and CDR2 YFSETQ. The CDR3 totals 17 residues. CDR3 sequence: CASSLAPAGKVNTEAFF. DNA for the CDR3: TGCGCCAGCAGCTTGGCCCCCGCAGGGAAAGTGAACACTGAAGCTTTCTTT.

The chain uses TRBV14 and TRBJ2-6; TRBD1 is a possible D gene (6 bases). CDR3 length: 16 residues. Trimming removed 3 bases at V and 4 bases at J, with 13 bases between. Germline loops: CDR1 SGHDN, CDR2 FVKESK. The CDR3 protein is CASSQYRVGGANVLTF. The CDR3 DNA is TGTGCCAGCAGCCAGTACAGGGTGGGAGGGGCCAACGTCCTGACTTTC.

The sample holds a few counts of this clone. Other DNA sequences of this sample code for an identical CDR3. The chain carries TRBV29-1 and TRBJ2-2, with a possible D match to TRBD2 (6 bases). The V gene lost 2 bases and the J gene lost 4 bases, with 11 bases spanning the gap. The CDR3 covers 14 residues. Per germline, CDR1 SQVTM and CDR2 ANQGSEA. CDR3 DNA: TGCAGCGTTGAACTGGGACTCCGCACCGGGGAGCTGTTTTTT. Its translation: CSVELGLRTGELFF.

This clone turned up a few times. V is TRBV28 and J is TRBJ2-6; D unresolved. The CDR3 loop spans 15 amino acids. Trimming took 1 base from V and 3 from J, leaving 7 bases between them. Germline CDR1 MDHEN, CDR2 SYDVKM. DNA of the CDR3: TGTGCCAGCAGTTTATCCCTTCTTGGGGCCAACGTCCTGACTTTC. Translated: CASSLSLLGANVLTF.

The gene calls are TRBV27 and TRBJ2-5; 8 bases fit TRBD1. Germline assignment: CDR1 MNHEY and CDR2 SMNVEV (reference sequence). Trimming took 8 bases from V and 7 from J; bases not matched to a gene: 6. The CDR3 runs 12 residues. The CDR3 DNA reads as TGTGCCAGCCTCGGACAGGGAGGGACCCAGTACTTC. Protein: CASLGQGGTQYF.

J is TRBJ2-2 and V is TRBV7-6; perhaps TRBD1 as D (7 bases). The V end was cut by 5 bases, the J end by 4 bases, with 17 bases between. Germline CDR1 reads SGHVS; CDR2 reads FNYEAQ. The CDR3 is made up of 16 amino acids. The CDR3 region has the DNA TGTGCCAGCAGCCCCCGGGGCCAGGGGGGCACCGGGGAGCTGTTTTTT. As protein: CASSPRGQGGTGELFF.

The chain joins TRBV4-1 to TRBJ2-7, with D maybe TRBD1 (6 bases). Germline assignment: CDR1 MGHRA and CDR2 YSYEKL. Trimming pared 4 bases from V and 0 bases from J, leaving 10 bases between. The CDR3 is made up of 14 amino acids. CDR3 sequence: CASSPRDNSYEQYF. CDR3 in DNA: TGCGCCAGCAGCCCCCGGGACAACTCCTACGAGCAGTACTTC.

The chain combines TRBV7-2 with TRBJ2-3, with a tentative D call TRBD2 (6 bases). The V gene's germline CDR1 is SGHTA and CDR2 FQGNSA. This CDR3 is 15 amino acids long. V shed 1 base and J shed 1 base, with 9 bases lying between them. The CDR3 nucleotides read TGTGCCAGCAGCTTAGTGGCGGGACGCACAGATACGCAGTATTTT. Its protein product is CASSLVAGRTDTQYF.